Below are 24 T cell receptor beta chains sequenced from a single sample in a study of beta chain features in type 1 diabetes. Sequenced material consisted of expressed TCRB transcripts (all of the isolated RNA was reverse transcribed). Some clones are missing from TCRdb's copy, which holds only in-frame ones; the method was immunoSEQ multiplex PCR. The sample lists 330,000 or so clones, around 15% occurring once. The sequenced sample consisted of central memory CD4+ T cells from blood. These receptors all come from a man aged 30 to 39 in good health.

The chain combines TRBV27 with TRBJ2-7; 8 nucleotides align to TRBD2. The germline gives CDR1 MNHEY, CDR2 SMNVEV (reference sequence). The CDR3 length is 15 residues. J gave up 2 bases and V 2 bases, and 5 bases lay outside the gene matches. CDR3 in DNA: TGTGCCAGCAGTTTACGGGGGACTAGAACCTACGAGCAGTACTTC. Protein: CASSLRGTRTYEQYF.

This clone was seen only a few times. The chain joins TRBV2 to TRBJ2-5, with D unresolved. Trimming left V 4 bases short and J 5 bases short, with 5 bases between. Germline CDR1 is SNHLY and CDR2 is FYNNEI. The CDR3 extends over 11 amino acids. The CDR3 is CASSVEETQYF. DNA of the CDR3: TGTGCCAGCAGTGTTGAGGAGACCCAGTACTTC.

This clone was counted many times. The chain employs TRBV5-4 and TRBJ1-2, with D possibly matching TRBD1 (5 bases). V lost 0 bases to trimming and J lost 8 bases, with 14 bases between them. The germline V gene has CDR1 SGHNT and CDR2 YYREEE (reference sequence). This CDR3 is built from 14 residues. CDR3: CASSLVAGGTGYTF. The CDR3 region has the DNA TGTGCCAGCAGCTTGGTGGCGGGGGGTACAGGCTACACCTTC.

This clone was counted between two and nine times. V gene TRBV6-5 combines with J gene TRBJ2-5, with D possibly TRBD2 on 6 matching bases. The CDR3 totals 14 residues. The V and J ends lost 8 bases and 2 bases respectively, with 15 bases between them. The germline V gene encodes CDR1 MNHEY and CDR2 SVGAGI. CDR3 amino acids: CASGPSAGQETQYF. The CDR3 nucleotides are TGTGCCAGCGGCCCTAGCGCTGGACAAGAGACCCAGTACTTC.

The J gene is TRBJ2-5, the V gene TRBV11-2, with D hard to call. Germline V gene lookup returns CDR1 SGHAT and CDR2 FQNNGV. Trimming removed 5 bases at V and 4 bases at J, with 14 bases between. This CDR3 spans 14 amino acids. CDR3 residues: CASSLDFNRETQYF. Written as DNA, the CDR3 is TGTGCCAGCAGCCTCGACTTTAACCGAGAGACCCAGTACTTC.

The chain couples TRBV6-1 to TRBJ1-5, with 10 bases lining up with TRBD1. There are 14 residues in the CDR3. J lost 9 bases, V lost 6 bases, and 8 bases had no gene match. Germline CDR1 MNHNS, CDR2 SASEGT. The CDR3 sequence: CASSNGQGGSPQHF. CDR3 nucleotide sequence: TGTGCCAGCAGCAATGGACAGGGGGGATCGCCCCAGCATTTT.

Only a few counts were recorded for this clone. The genes are TRBV7-9 and TRBJ1-2, with D hard to call. CDR3 size: 13 residues. The ends were cut back, 1 base at V and 3 bases at J, with 6 bases in the middle. The germline V gene encodes CDR1 SEHNR and CDR2 FQNEAQ (reference sequence). The CDR3 nucleotides are TGTGCCAGCAGCTTAGGGGGTCACTATGGCTACACCTTC. It translates to CASSLGGHYGYTF.

The J gene is TRBJ2-1, the V gene TRBV9; D might be TRBD1 (6 bases). The V and J ends lost 0 bases and 1 base respectively, with 11 bases between them. Per germline, CDR1 SGDLS and CDR2 YYNGEE. The CDR3 consists of 16 residues. The CDR3 DNA follows: TGTGCCAGCAGCGTAGAACCCCAGGGGTCCTACAATGAGCAGTTCTTC. It yields the protein CASSVEPQGSYNEQFF.

This clone was counted only a few times. The chain recombines TRBV5-6 with TRBJ2-5, with 10 bases lining up with TRBD2. Unmatched junction bases numbered 7, after V lost 3 bases and J lost 5 bases. Germline CDR1 reads SGHDT; CDR2 reads YYEEEE. The CDR3 is 15 residues long. CDR3 region: CASSSAGGRRETQYF. The CDR3 coding sequence is TGTGCCAGCAGCTCAGCGGGGGGGCGGAGGGAGACCCAGTACTTC.

This clone was observed at least ten times. This CDR3 is CASSFSSGGSGEQFF. Here the CDR3 DNA reads TGTGCCAGCAGCTTTTCTAGCGGGGGTAGCGGTGAGCAGTTCTTC. The chain employs TRBV7-9 and TRBJ2-1, with 10 bases matching TRBD2. Losses at the gene ends were 3 bases for V and 9 bases for J; bases not matched to a gene: 8. The CDR3 covers 15 residues. The V gene's germline CDR1 is SEHNR and CDR2 FQNEAQ (reference sequence).

This clone came up many times. The CDR3 nucleotides are TGTGCCAGCTCACCAGGGATGAACACTGAAGCTTTCTTT. Translation gives CASSPGMNTEAFF. The chain carries TRBV18 and TRBJ1-1; D gene ambiguous. The V end lost 2 bases, the J end lost 0 bases, and 4 bases lay between the germline ends. The CDR3 loop spans 13 amino acids. CDR1 is KGHSH and CDR2 is LQKENI in the germline V gene.

The chain combines TRBV11-2 with TRBJ1-2; TRBD1 matches 9 bases. This CDR3 contains 14 residues. Germline loops: CDR1 SGHAT, CDR2 FQNNGV. After removal of 1 base from V and 8 bases from J, the junction contained 5 bases not matched to a gene. The CDR3 here is CASSLGGTGWGYTF. CDR3 DNA: TGTGCCAGCAGCTTAGGCGGGACAGGGTGGGGCTACACCTTC.

This chain connects TRBV7-2 to TRBJ1-4; D call uncertain. CDR3 length: 19 residues. Germline V gene sequence: CDR1 SGHTA, CDR2 FQGNSA. With 4 bases removed from V and 1 base from J, the gap between germline ends came to 22 bases. Written as DNA, the CDR3 is TGTGCCAGCAGCTCGCCCGCCGGGCCCTTGGCGAGAACTAATGAAAAACTGTTTTTT. Translation gives CASSSPAGPLARTNEKLFF.

This clone was counted many times. The rearrangement joins TRBV14 to TRBJ1-2; D is perhaps TRBD1 (5 bases). CDR1 is SGHDN, CDR2 FVKESK, per germline. Between the trimmed V and J ends, which lost 0 bases and 8 bases, there was a span of 22 bases. The CDR3 has 17 amino acids. CDR3 coding DNA: TGTGCCAGCAGCCAAGATCACCCGGGACTGAGCCCTAGCGGCTACACCTTC. Translating gives CASSQDHPGLSPSGYTF.

CDR3 loop: CASSQQGARDQPQHF. The CDR3 DNA sequence: TGTGCCAGCAGCCAACAGGGGGCTAGAGATCAGCCCCAGCATTTT. The J gene is TRBJ1-5, the V gene TRBV14; 8 nucleotides agree with TRBD1. Losses at the gene ends were 2 bases for V and 5 bases for J; bases not matched to a gene: 5. The CDR3 has 15 residues. CDR1 and CDR2 (germline): SGHDN, FVKESK.

This clone came up a few times. The V call is TRBV6-1, the J call TRBJ2-7; weak D call: TRBD1 (6 bases). This CDR3 has 13 residues. Germline V gives CDR1 MNHNS, CDR2 SASEGT. Trimming removed 6 bases at V and 3 bases at J, with 12 bases between. CDR3 loop: CASSQDSRYEQYF. The CDR3 DNA follows: TGTGCCAGCAGCCAGGACAGCCGCTACGAGCAGTACTTC.

This clone was detected only a few times. The chain recombines TRBV7-2 with TRBJ1-5, with 7 bases lining up with TRBD1. Germline CDR1 reads SGHTA; CDR2 reads FQGNSA. This CDR3 comprises 16 residues. Losses at the gene ends were 5 bases for V and 2 bases for J; bases not matched to a gene: 9. The CDR3 spells CASSPGGISGNQPQHF. CDR3 DNA sequence: TGTGCCAGCAGCCCAGGGGGGATAAGTGGCAATCAGCCCCAGCATTTT.

To note about this clone: Germline and junction disagree at one end, which may indicate a read error. The chain couples TRBV18 to TRBJ2-1; D is uncertain. Germline V lookup: CDR1 KGHSH, CDR2 LQKENI. This CDR3 has 13 amino acids. The CDR3 reads CASFLPSNNEQFF. The CDR3 region has the DNA TGTGCCAGCTTTCTTCCCTCCAACAATGAGCAGTTCTTC. The entire variable domain, with the rest obtained from reference TRBV18 and TRBJ2-1, is as follows: NAGVMQNPRHLVRRRGQEARLRCSPMKGHSHVYWYRQLPEEGLKFMVYLQKENIIDESGMPKERFSAEFPKEGPSILRIQQVVRGDSAAYFCASFLPSNNEQFFGPGTRLTVL.

The gene calls are TRBV7-9 and TRBJ1-2; no clear D. V lost 2 bases and J lost 4, with 5 bases in between. CDR3 length: 12 amino acids. Looked up from germline, CDR1 is SEHNR and CDR2 is FQNEAQ (reference sequence). The CDR3 sequence is CASSLSGYGYTF. DNA for the CDR3: TGTGCCAGCAGCTTATCGGGCTATGGCTACACCTTC.

This chain joins TRBV6-1 and TRBJ2-7; tentative D call: TRBD2 (5 bases). The CDR3 is made up of 14 amino acids. CDR1 and CDR2 (germline): MNHNS, SASEGT. The V end lost 7 bases, the J end lost 2 bases, and 15 bases lay between the germline ends. CDR3 region: CASNKDGGPYEQYF. CDR3 in DNA: TGTGCCAGCAACAAGGACGGAGGACCCTACGAGCAGTACTTC.

Note on this clone: Other DNA sequences in the same sample also yield this CDR3. The genes are TRBV6-5 and TRBJ2-3; D not resolved. CDR1 and CDR2 from the germline V gene are MNHEY and SVGAGI. The CDR3 is 14 residues long. Trimming stripped 2 bases from V and 2 bases from J, with 8 bases between. CDR3 region: CASSYAASTDTQYF. CDR3 in DNA: TGTGCCAGCAGTTACGCGGCGTCCACAGATACGCAGTATTTT.

This rearrangement joins TRBV7-8 to TRBJ1-1; D gene uncertain. CDR3 size: 13 residues. V lost 2 bases and J lost 1, with 5 bases in between. Germline V gene lookup returns CDR1 SGHVS and CDR2 FQNEAQ. The CDR3 protein is CASSLYRNTEAFF. CDR3 in DNA: TGTGCCAGCAGCTTATATCGGAACACTGAAGCTTTCTTT. Based on the CDR3 plus reference TRBV7-8 and TRBJ1-1, the full variable domain is GAGVSQSPRYKVAKRGQDVALRCDPISGHVSLFWYQQALGQGPEFLTYFQNEAQLDKSGLPSDRFFAERPEGSVSTLKIQRTQQEDSAVYLCASSLYRNTEAFFGQGTRLTVV.

The genes are TRBV7-2 and TRBJ1-4; a possible D gene is TRBD1 (5 bases). V lost 5 bases, J lost 3 bases, and 13 bases lay in between. The CDR3 sequence is 15 residues long. Germline CDR1 reads SGHTA; CDR2 reads FQGNSA. In DNA, the CDR3 is TGTGCCAGCAGCCCAACAGGTCTATCTAATGAAAAACTGTTTTTT. Encoded protein: CASSPTGLSNEKLFF.

This clone has just a few counts. This chain connects TRBV27 to TRBJ2-2, with D perhaps matching TRBD1 (5 bases). Germline V gene data show CDR1 as MNHEY and CDR2 as SMNVEV (reference sequence). CDR3 length: 15 residues. The V gene lost 5 bases and the J gene lost 5 bases, with 15 bases spanning the gap. The CDR3 sequence: CASSRPGLRTGELFF. The CDR3 bases are TGTGCCAGCAGTCGACCAGGGTTGCGAACCGGGGAGCTGTTTTTT.